A single sample is the source of the 7 T cell receptor beta chains below, sequenced in a study of shared clonotypes between healthy human individuals. Selected positively for CCR7 and CD45RO-negative, naive CD8 cells excluded terminally differentiated effector memory CD45RA+ cells. Some clones are missing from TCRdb's copy, which holds only in-frame ones; the method was immunoSEQ multiplex PCR. This table holds 760,000 or so clones, 90% to 98% found once. Sequenced: naive CD8+ T cells sorted from blood. These receptors all stem from a man aged 30 to 45 in good health.

The chain has TRBV7-9 and TRBJ2-3; no firm D call. The V end was cut by 5 bases, the J end by 6 bases, with 9 bases between. Germline-derived CDR1 and CDR2 are SEHNR and FQNEAQ (reference sequence). The CDR3 is 12 residues long. In DNA, the CDR3 is TGTGCCAGCAGCCTCGGCAGGGATACGCAGTATTTT. Protein: CASSLGRDTQYF.

With regard to this clone: Other DNA sequences in this sample translate to the same CDR3. V gene TRBV29-1 combines with J gene TRBJ1-1, with 9 bases that match TRBD1. This CDR3 spans 12 amino acids. The germline CDR1 and CDR2 sequences are SQVTM and ANQGSEA. J lost 4 bases, V lost 5 bases, and 2 bases had no gene match. The CDR3 here is CSVQTGGTEAFF. Here the CDR3 DNA reads TGCAGCGTTCAGACAGGGGGCACTGAAGCTTTCTTT.

The chain combines TRBV19 with TRBJ2-7; the match to TRBD1 covers 10 bases. The V and J ends lost 4 bases and 5 bases, in that order; junction bases with no gene match: 5. This CDR3 is 14 amino acids long. CDR1 and CDR2 (germline): LNHDA, SQIVND (reference sequence). The CDR3 DNA reads TGTGCCAGTAGTAGAGGGACAGGGGACCACGAGCAGTACTTC. As protein: CASSRGTGDHEQYF.

The rearrangement joins TRBV2 to TRBJ1-1; D is undetermined. The CDR3 runs 14 residues. Germline V CDR1 and CDR2: SNHLY, FYNNEI. V gave up 8 bases and J gave up 1 base, with 14 bases separating them. CDR3 sequence reads: CASPLRDTNTEAFF. The CDR3 bases are TGTGCCAGCCCCTTGAGGGATACGAACACTGAAGCTTTCTTT.

The chain combines TRBV27 with TRBJ1-5; 9 bases align to TRBD1. The germline gives CDR1 MNHEY, CDR2 SMNVEV (reference sequence). V trimming: 4 bases; J trimming: 7 bases; junction bases outside the gene matches: 5. This CDR3 has 14 amino acids. This CDR3 reads CASSSGQGWQPQHF. CDR3 nucleotides: TGTGCCAGCAGTTCGGGACAGGGCTGGCAGCCCCAGCATTTT.

This clone was seen a single time. J is TRBJ2-7 and V is TRBV9; TRBD1 agrees at 10 bases. V trimming: 0 bases; J trimming: 2 bases; junction bases outside the gene matches: 8. This CDR3 region has 17 residues. The V gene's germline CDR1 is SGDLS and CDR2 YYNGEE. The CDR3 sequence: CASSVGDRGIRTYEQYF. CDR3 nucleotides: TGTGCCAGCAGCGTAGGGGACAGGGGTATAAGGACCTACGAGCAGTACTTC.

The chain links TRBV11-2 to TRBJ2-7, with D hard to call. Trimming stripped 0 bases from V and 3 bases from J, with 12 bases between. From germline, CDR1 is SGHAT and CDR2 FQNNGV. The CDR3 has 15 amino acids. CDR3 nucleotides: TGTGCCAGCAGCTTAGAAGTGGGGTTGCTCTACGAGCAGTACTTC. Encoded protein: CASSLEVGLLYEQYF.